This T cell receptor (beta chain) was recorded in a study of control samples from healthy donors and cancer patients. TCRdb keeps only in-frame clones here, not all; method: immunoSEQ multiplex PCR. The sample has approximately 86,000 clones; about 84% are singletons. The CDR3 consists of 13 residues. Germline values: CDR1 MNHEY, CDR2 SVGAGI. Trimming pared 6 bases from V and 4 bases from J, leaving 13 bases between. The chain is built from TRBV6-5 and TRBJ2-7; D remains unclear. This TCR derives from a woman between 40 and 50 years old in good health. Sample: blood. Here the CDR3 reads CASSYKMGYEQYF. As DNA, the CDR3 is TGTGCCAGCAGCTACAAAATGGGATACGAGCAGTACTTC.